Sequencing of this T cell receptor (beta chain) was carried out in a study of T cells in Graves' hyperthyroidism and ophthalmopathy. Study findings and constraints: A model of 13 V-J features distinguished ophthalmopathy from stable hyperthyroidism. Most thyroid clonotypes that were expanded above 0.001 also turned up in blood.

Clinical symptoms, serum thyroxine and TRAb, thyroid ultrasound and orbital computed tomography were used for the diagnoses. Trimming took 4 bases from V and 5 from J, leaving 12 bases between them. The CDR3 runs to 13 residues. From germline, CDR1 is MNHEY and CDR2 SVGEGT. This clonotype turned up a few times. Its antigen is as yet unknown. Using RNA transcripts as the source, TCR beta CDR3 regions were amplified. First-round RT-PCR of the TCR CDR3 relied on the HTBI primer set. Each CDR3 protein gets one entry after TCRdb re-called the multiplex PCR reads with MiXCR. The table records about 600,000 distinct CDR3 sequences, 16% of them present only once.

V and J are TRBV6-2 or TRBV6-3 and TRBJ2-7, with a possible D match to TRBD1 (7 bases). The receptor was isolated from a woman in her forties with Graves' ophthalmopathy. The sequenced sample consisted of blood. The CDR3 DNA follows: TGTGCCAGCAGTTGGACAGGAGGGAACGAGCAGTACTTC. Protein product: CASSWTGGNEQYF.